The rows below give T cell receptor beta chains drawn from one sample of a study of blood T cell repertoires in COVID-19. Only in-frame clones appear in the TCRdb table, and some are missing; sequencing was by immunoSEQ multiplex PCR. The profile covers over 300,000 clones, with more than 70% appearing a single time and 0.95% to 1.5% taken by the ten largest. Source material: peripheral blood. The receptors originated from a man aged 40-50 years with acute or convalescent COVID-19. Both conserved end residues are part of each CDR3. Each record gives: D gene, J gene, V gene, CDR3 length, CDR3 protein. The D gene is left open where the match is weak.

d_call: NA; j_call: TRBJ2-3; v_call: TRBV30; cdr3_length: 13; cdr3_aa: CAWERSSTDTQYF
d_call: TRBD1; j_call: TRBJ1-5; v_call: TRBV4-2; cdr3_length: 15; cdr3_aa: CASSRDRGSNQPQHF
d_call: TRBD2; j_call: TRBJ2-1; v_call: TRBV9; cdr3_length: 15; cdr3_aa: CASSVVGDYRLGQFF
d_call: NA; j_call: TRBJ2-1; v_call: TRBV7-8; cdr3_length: 14; cdr3_aa: CASSSYSRYNEQFF
d_call: NA; j_call: TRBJ2-7; v_call: TRBV4-3; cdr3_length: 14; cdr3_aa: CASSQEHTTYEQYF
d_call: NA; j_call: TRBJ2-5; v_call: TRBV5-5; cdr3_length: 14; cdr3_aa: CASSTPGVQETQYF
d_call: NA; j_call: TRBJ1-2; v_call: TRBV12-3/TRBV12-4; cdr3_length: 13; cdr3_aa: CASSLDSYYGYTF
d_call: TRBD2; j_call: TRBJ2-1; v_call: TRBV4-2; cdr3_length: 16; cdr3_aa: CASSQISGGAVYEQFF
d_call: NA; j_call: TRBJ2-1; v_call: TRBV18; cdr3_length: 12; cdr3_aa: CASSPTESEQFF
d_call: TRBD2; j_call: TRBJ2-1; v_call: TRBV12-5; cdr3_length: 17; cdr3_aa: CASGLPGLADSYNEQFF
d_call: TRBD1; j_call: TRBJ1-2; v_call: TRBV7-8; cdr3_length: 16; cdr3_aa: CASSLIEGQGNRGYTF
d_call: TRBD1; j_call: TRBJ2-1; v_call: TRBV4-1; cdr3_length: 16; cdr3_aa: CASSGEGQDSYNEQFF
d_call: TRBD1; j_call: TRBJ2-3; v_call: TRBV28; cdr3_length: 16; cdr3_aa: CASSRFGGQGWRTQYF
d_call: TRBD1; j_call: TRBJ1-6; v_call: TRBV11-1; cdr3_length: 15; cdr3_aa: CASSLGGQGNSPLHF
d_call: TRBD2; j_call: TRBJ2-7; v_call: TRBV2; cdr3_length: 17; cdr3_aa: CASSGTSGIAPIREQYF
d_call: TRBD1; j_call: TRBJ1-2; v_call: TRBV29-1; cdr3_length: 15; cdr3_aa: CSVEESGQGVGGYTF
d_call: NA; j_call: TRBJ2-2; v_call: TRBV29-1; cdr3_length: 14; cdr3_aa: CSVEINTNTGELFF
d_call: TRBD1; j_call: TRBJ1-1; v_call: TRBV3-1/TRBV3-2; cdr3_length: 15; cdr3_aa: CASSQTLRGTGHIFF
d_call: NA; j_call: TRBJ2-4; v_call: TRBV29-1; cdr3_length: 18; cdr3_aa: CSVGPRPGLYGTKNIQYF
d_call: NA; j_call: TRBJ1-2; v_call: TRBV25-1; cdr3_length: 13; cdr3_aa: CASSDTANYGYTF
d_call: TRBD1; j_call: TRBJ1-3; v_call: TRBV4-2; cdr3_length: 18; cdr3_aa: CASSQVTAGGNAGNTIYF
d_call: NA; j_call: TRBJ2-1; v_call: TRBV30; cdr3_length: 11; cdr3_aa: CAWSDGGQQFF
d_call: TRBD1; j_call: TRBJ1-6; v_call: TRBV7-9; cdr3_length: 17; cdr3_aa: CASSLVGTGGNNSPLHF
d_call: NA; j_call: TRBJ2-1; v_call: TRBV27; cdr3_length: 14; cdr3_aa: CASSKRDPYNEQFF